The entry below describes one TCR beta chain. Its antigen has not been determined. No much larger clone is present one base from it, and per-base qualities are unavailable. The sample originates from a study of T-cell memory formation after mild COVID-19 (dated by TCRdb to about 2021). The study in broad terms: Most TCR sequence clusters were specific to one of the two donors. In two donors, T-cell clones that expanded and contracted after mild COVID-19 were followed by sequencing TCRalpha and TCRbeta repertoires longitudinally. The cohort comprised two young, previously healthy adult volunteers, one female and one male.

The CDR3 holds 13 amino acids from the cysteine to the phenylalanine. The entry retains the CDR3 DNA only, 39 bases that are in frame from base 1. The trim is 3 bases for V and 2 bases for J, with a gap of 8 bases between the germline ends. The germline V gene (reference sequence) specifies MNHEY as CDR1 and SMNVEV as CDR2. PBMCs were isolated by Ficoll-Paque density gradient centrifugation. The research as a whole found: The second-wave clones that peaked on day 37 were not confirmed to be SARS-CoV-2 specific. Contracting CD4+ clones appeared mostly in the CM and EM memory subsets, whereas CD8+ clones were enriched in EMRA. Only a couple of mild cases were covered in the study, and larger cohorts including severe cases with pre-infection samples were considered necessary. Some responding clones were detected in pre-infection memory, suggesting pre-existing cross-reactive memory T cells joined the SARS-CoV-2 response. Clones contracting from day 15 to 85 had balanced CD4/CD8 phenotypes, while a second wave expanding from day 15 to 37 was biased towards CD4+.

The sequencer was an Illumina NovaSeq 6000. cDNA libraries for TCRalpha and TCRbeta were prepared by 5'RACE using constant-segment primers, with sample barcodes and unique molecular identifiers added. Trizol reagent was used to extract RNA from every sample. Amplification of the libraries took two PCR steps, and the second step added a second sample barcode plus Illumina TruSeq adapters. Libraries were sequenced on an Illumina NovaSeq with 2 x 150 bp paired-end reads. The authors processed their data as follows. The reads were demultiplexed and collapsed into UMI-guided consensus sequences using migec v1.2.7. Using mixcr v2.1.11, the UMI consensuses were aligned to TRA and TRB V and J templates and assembled into clonotypes. Clonotypes were classified as expanded or contracted when called significant by both edgeR and NoisET, with noise models trained on biological replicates. For edgeR calls, the cutoffs were a false discovery rate-adjusted p below 0.01 and a log2 fold-change threshold of 1. PCA with hierarchical clustering of max-normalized trajectories of the 1000 most abundant clonotypes was used as exploratory dynamics analysis. Each responding clone was given a CD4 or CD8 phenotype based on the CD4+ and CD8+ repertoires, which had been sequenced separately. The public reads were reprocessed in TCRdb via fastp at Q25 and MiXCR, keeping in-frame beta chains. Each entry merges the rows of one CDR3 protein and shows their most common DNA and genes. The V and J calls come from TCRdb's annotation, not from the publication. In all, the sample holds 350,000 to 450,000 distinct CDR3 sequences, and under 15% of those were seen once. 20% to 25% of the sample rests with the top ten.

The chain couples TRBV27 to TRBJ2-7; no D gene can be assigned with confidence. The TCR sequence derives from a man aged 18 to 29 who had mild COVID-19 (a few samples of this study predate the infection). The sample titles of this study are shuffled in the database, so cell type and time point are left out; the donor was told from shared clones. Input material: PBMCs or a T cell subset sorted from them (not recorded which). The DNA sequence reads TGTGCCAGCAGTTTTCAGAGGACCTACGAGCAGTACTTC. It is translated as CASSFQRTYEQYF.